This TCR beta chain is drawn from a study of shared clonotypes between healthy human individuals. Overall study: CD8 memory received one plate per donor, CD8 naive two, CD4 memory three and CD4 naive three.

About this clone itself: The antigen remains unidentified.

Germline V CDR1 and CDR2: MNHEY, SMNVEV (reference sequence). This CDR3 region has 12 residues. V gave up 6 bases and J gave up 8 bases, with 12 bases separating them. 150 to 250 ng DNA, about 30,000 T cell genomes, went into each sorted-subset replicate PCR. Libraries were prepared by immunoSEQ multiplex PCR; TCRdb keeps only in-frame clonotypes and omits some of them. The sample has about 1.5 million clones, approximately 98% seen once; the top ten hold around 0.45%. Points from the study as a whole: Clonotypes which were not shared had lower generation probabilities than clonotypes that all four donors shared.

This TCR derives from a young man in good health. The chain carries TRBV27 and TRBJ2-3; no clear D gene. Sequenced: naive CD4+ T cells sorted from blood. Described subset: CD45RA+ positively selected. For the CDR3, the DNA is TGTGCCAGCAGCCCCCCCGGTCCTACGCAGTATTTT. Residues: CASSPPGPTQYF.